A few counts support the clone carrying this T cell receptor (beta chain). Its specificity is not known. For the diagnoses, clinical symptoms, serum thyroxine and TRAb, thyroid ultrasound and orbital computed tomography were used. The PBMCs were taken from 10 ml of fresh peripheral blood. Germline V gives CDR1 WNHNN, CDR2 SYGVQD (reference sequence). CDR3 length equals 14 residues. The V end lost 10 bases, the J end lost 6 bases, and 18 bases lay between the germline ends. The data belong to a study of T cells in Graves' hyperthyroidism and ophthalmopathy. TCR beta CDR3 regions were amplified from RNA transcripts. HTBI primers were employed in a first-round RT-PCR of the TCR CDR3. TCRdb itself ran the multiplex PCR reads through MiXCR, one entry per CDR3 protein. The sample lists some 380,000 distinct CDR3 sequences, less than 15% occurring once. Study-wide points: Researchers report that a 13 V-J model separated ophthalmopathy from stable hyperthyroidism.

The genes are TRBV10-1 and TRBJ1-4; no definite D call. Input material: blood. This clonotype was obtained from a man aged 25-40 years with Graves' hyperthyroidism that later progressed to Graves' ophthalmopathy. The CDR3 DNA reads TGCGCCAACCAAAGGGCCTCTCGAGATGAAAAACTGTTTTTT. It codes for CANQRASRDEKLFF.